Shown below are 3 T cell receptor beta chains from a single sample sequenced in a study of CD4+ T cells in melanoma. This table comes from immunoSEQ multiplex PCR, and its TCRdb copy is limited to in-frame clones, with some not included. The sample shows more than 6,500 clones, around 60% of them seen only once. Specimen: cells from a culture (not recorded whether cultured in vitro). These receptors all come from a human donor with melanoma.

CDR3 sequence reads: CAISMDTGGFGYTF. CDR3 DNA: TGTGCCATCAGTATGGACACGGGAGGCTTTGGCTACACCTTC. V usage is TRBV10-3 and J usage is TRBJ1-2; possibly TRBD1 for D (5 bases). The CDR3 has 14 amino acids. Trimming left V 5 bases short and J 7 bases short, with 17 bases between. Germline V lookup: CDR1 ENHRY, CDR2 SYGVKD.

The chain uses TRBV18 and TRBJ2-5; 9 nucleotides line up with TRBD1. CDR3 length: 16 amino acids. V shed 0 bases, J shed 5 bases, and the junction held 7 bases outside the gene matches. The germline gives CDR1 KGHSH, CDR2 LQKENI. CDR3 sequence: CASSPPTGTGFETQYF. DNA of the CDR3: TGTGCCAGCTCACCACCCACCGGGACAGGGTTTGAGACCCAGTACTTC. The full variable domain, in which reference TRBV18 and TRBJ2-5 provide the parts outside the CDR3, is NAGVMQNPRHLVRRRGQEARLRCSPMKGHSHVYWYRQLPEEGLKFMVYLQKENIIDESGMPKERFSAEFPKEGPSILRIQQVVRGDSAAYFCASSPPTGTGFETQYFGPGTRLLVL.

This chain joins TRBV11-1 and TRBJ1-1, with D possibly being TRBD1 (6 bases). The CDR3 has 13 amino acids. Germline CDR1 is SGHAT and CDR2 is FQDESV (reference sequence). Trimming shortened V by 1 base and J by 11 bases, and 14 bases separated the two germline ends. DNA of the CDR3: TGTGCCAGCAGCTTAGAGGGGGGGGAGCCGGCTTTCTTT. Amino acid sequence: CASSLEGGEPAFF.